This TCR delta chain appears in the sequencing data of a study of Vδ1+ human thymocytes (dated by TCRdb to the late 2010s). About the investigation overall: The study characterised mRNA-level TRG and TRD CDR3 repertoires of highly purified Vdelta1+ thymocytes from young children as a data resource. Validation of the multiplex-based CDR3 amplicon strategy against 5'RACE-based CDR3 amplicon generation methods had been performed previously.

As to this clone: Its antigen remains undetermined. No base quality information exists; no much larger clone differs at one position.

Points the paper makes about the study in general: Despite high sort purity, about 22% of thymic TRD sequences were Vdelta2 (and few Vdelta3), unlike peripheral blood Vdelta1+ controls. No clustering by age or sex was observed, so analyses did not stratify donors by these variables. Thymic TRG and TRD repertoires appeared highly polyclonal with Gaussian CDR3 length distributions, unlike oligoclonal peripheral blood repertoires. Many TRG clonotypes were shared between donors (up to roughly 6.9x10^3), whereas TRD repertoires were essentially private (max about 120 shared). The use of highly purified populations and single-cell validation was advised by the authors, since misinterpretation of bulk repertoire data could be caused by unexpected Vdelta2 sequences.

Thymic samples were depleted of alphabeta T cells, then CD3+ TCRVdelta1+ TCRVdelta2- thymocytes were FACS-sorted. Sorted Vdelta1+ thymocyte purity ranged from about 96% to 99.6%. Thymic specimens were obtained from about eight paediatric patients, aged from 5 days to 15 months, who were undergoing corrective cardiac surgery. After the thymic tissue was dispersed, mononuclear cells were isolated using a Histopaque-1077 density gradient. The staining antibodies were anti-TCRVdelta1 clone TS8.2, anti-TCRVdelta2 clone B6, anti-CD3 clone HIT3a and anti-TCRalphabeta clone IP26. After removal of 3 bases from V and 0 bases from J, the junction retains 17 bases not matched to a gene. CDR1 and CDR2, looked up from the germline V gene, are TSWWSYY and QGS. The CDR3 measures 21 amino acids from cysteine to phenylalanine. Just CDR3 DNA is preserved here, 63 bases in frame from base 1. RNA was isolated using the RNeasy mini kit, and reverse transcription was performed with Superscript III. To generate the CDR3 amplicons, a multiplex PCR was run using pooled V-gene forward primers together with a constant-region reverse primer that carried Illumina adaptor overhangs. Amplicons were gel-purified, then indexed with Nextera index primers over eight extra PCR cycles and purified with AMPure XP beads. The libraries were sequenced on an Illumina MiSeq using paired-end 250 bp reads, dual indexing and a 20% PhiX spike-in. Per the authors' processing: FastQC was used to quality check the reads, while ea-utils fastq-join merged the TRG read pairs. IMGT/HighV-QUEST was used to annotate the sequences, only productive sequences with an unambiguous V-gene assignment were kept, and clonotypes were defined as sequences sharing an identical CDR3 sequence. For downstream analysis, VDJtools 1.1.1, tcR 2.2.3, Treemap and vegan Shannon diversity in R 3.4.4 were used. TCRdb called clones afresh from the public reads with CATT; identical DNA rows were later merged. These V and J calls derive from TCRdb rather than the authors' analysis. For this sample the table gives roughly 50,000 delta-chain clones, of which 15% were detected only once. Of the sample, about 0.5% falls within the top ten clones.

This chain is built from TRDV1 and TRDJ1, with TRDD3 matching 12 junction bases. The sequenced sample was Vdelta1+ gamma-delta thymocytes from the thymus. In the paper's terms, the cell subset or site label means: FACS-sorted CD3+ TCRalphabeta- TCRVdelta1+ TCRVdelta2- thymocytes. The sequence was obtained from a boy less than two years old who had congenital heart surgery. The CDR3 region reads CALGDTFLSRTGGYYTDKLIF. Read as DNA, the sequence is TGTGCTCTTGGGGACACCTTCCTGTCCCGTACTGGGGGATACTACACCGATAAACTCATCTTT.